The sequence of this TCR beta chain was determined in a study of early T cells in non-severe SARS-CoV-2 infection. TCRdb re-called the 5' RACE reads with MiXCR, one entry per CDR3 protein. The sample lists tens of thousands of distinct CDR3 sequences; roughly 12% were seen once. The sample holds a few counts of this clonotype. The specimen sequenced was whole blood. This TCR came from an adult who was a healthcare worker with PCR-confirmed SARS-CoV-2 infection or an uninfected control (not recorded which).

Here the CDR3 reads CASSLSGSGYEQYF. CDR3 coding DNA: TGTGCCAGCAGTTTATCCGGGAGTGGGTACGAGCAGTACTTC. The V and J genes are TRBV28 and TRBJ2-7; tentative D call: TRBD2 (6 bases). Germline assignment: CDR1 MDHEN and CDR2 SYDVKM. V was shortened by 1 base and J by 4 bases, with 11 bases between the two germline ends. The CDR3 spans 14 residues.